These T cell receptor beta chains were read from a single sample in a study of tumor and adjacent non-tumor tissue in lung cancer. TCRdb independently ran MiXCR on the multiplex PCR reads; one entry per CDR3 protein. Among 75,000 to 90,000 distinct CDR3 sequences, approximately 73% were seen once, and the ten largest hold 20% to 25%. The sequenced sample was distant non-tumor lung tissue. These receptors were obtained from a woman in her 50s with non-small cell lung cancer. Each CDR3 is given with its conserved first and last residue. The D gene is left open where the match is weak. Not every row has a clone size; where given, it reads once, few, many or a size class.

v_gene: TRBV29-1
j_gene: TRBJ1-1
d_gene: -
abundance: few
CDR3nt: TGCAGTGTACGAGAGGGCATGAACATTGAAGCTTTCTTT
CDR3aa: CSVREGMNIEAFF

v_gene: TRBV6-6
j_gene: TRBJ2-7
d_gene: TRBD1
abundance: -
CDR3nt: TGTGCCAGCAACCTGCCGGGACAGGGATACAAGCAGTACTTC
CDR3aa: CASNLPGQGYKQYF

v_gene: TRBV6-5
j_gene: TRBJ2-1
d_gene: -
abundance: -
CDR3nt: TGTGCCAGTAGTGGTCGGAGTCCCTACAATGAGCAGTTCTTC
CDR3aa: CASSGRSPYNEQFF

v_gene: TRBV13
j_gene: TRBJ2-2
d_gene: -
abundance: many
CDR3nt: TGTGCCAGCATTCGCCGAACAGGGATTGTAACCGGGGAGCTGTTTTTT
CDR3aa: CASIRRTGIVTGELFF

v_gene: TRBV29-1
j_gene: TRBJ2-5
d_gene: -
abundance: -
CDR3nt: TGCAGCGTTGAAGATCTCCGGGGGTGGGGTAGTGGAGGGGCCCAGTACTTC
CDR3aa: CSVEDLRGWGSGGAQYF

v_gene: TRBV29-1
j_gene: TRBJ2-5
d_gene: -
abundance: -
CDR3nt: TGCAACACCGAGGGGTCCAAGGGGGAGACCCAGTACTTC
CDR3aa: CNTEGSKGETQYF

v_gene: TRBV14
j_gene: TRBJ2-1
d_gene: TRBD2
abundance: once
CDR3nt: TGTGCCAGCAGCCTCACTACCACCTCTGAGGGAGGGTTGTTCTTC
CDR3aa: CASSLTTTSEGGLFF

v_gene: TRBV20-1
j_gene: TRBJ2-1
d_gene: TRBD2
abundance: many
CDR3nt: TGCAGTGCGCCCCCAGCTAGCGGGAGGCTTTACAATGAGCAGTTCTTC
CDR3aa: CSAPPASGRLYNEQFF

v_gene: TRBV6-6
j_gene: TRBJ2-3
d_gene: -
abundance: -
CDR3nt: TGTGCCAGCACCGGAGACGGTACCACAGGTACGCATTATTTT
CDR3aa: CASTGDGTTGTHYF

v_gene: TRBV11-2
j_gene: TRBJ2-1
d_gene: -
abundance: -
CDR3nt: TGTGCCAGCAGCTTAAAGGCGGCCAATGAGCGATCCTTC
CDR3aa: CASSLKAANERSF

v_gene: TRBV12-3/TRBV12-4
j_gene: TRBJ2-7
d_gene: -
abundance: once
CDR3nt: TGTGCCGGCGGCCGTAGTTCCTACGAGCAGTACTTC
CDR3aa: CAGGRSSYEQYF

v_gene: TRBV30
j_gene: TRBJ2-7
d_gene: -
abundance: once
CDR3nt: TGTGCCTGGAGACGTTTTTTTAGGGGTTCCGACCCCTACGAACAGTACTTC
CDR3aa: CAWRRFFRGSDPYEQYF

v_gene: TRBV11-2
j_gene: TRBJ2-1
d_gene: TRBD2
abundance: many
CDR3nt: TGTGCCAGCAGCTTAACGAGACCTGGACTAGCGGGAGGGCATGGGTACAATGAGCAGTTCTTC
CDR3aa: CASSLTRPGLAGGHGYNEQFF

v_gene: TRBV12-3/TRBV12-4
j_gene: TRBJ2-7
d_gene: -
abundance: -
CDR3nt: TGTACCAGCAGTTTAGGGACATCTGGGTTATACGAGCAGTACTTC
CDR3aa: CTSSLGTSGLYEQYF

v_gene: TRBV20-1
j_gene: TRBJ2-3
d_gene: -
abundance: many
CDR3nt: TGCAGTGCTAGAGATTTAGTAAGAATCACAGATACGCAGTATTTT
CDR3aa: CSARDLVRITDTQYF

v_gene: TRBV11-2
j_gene: TRBJ2-7
d_gene: -
abundance: -
CDR3nt: TGTGCCAGCAGTTTAGTGGCTTACGAGGAGTACTTC
CDR3aa: CASSLVAYEEYF

v_gene: TRBV4-2
j_gene: TRBJ2-6
d_gene: -
abundance: -
CDR3nt: TGTGCCGGCGGCCAAGAGGACGGCTCTGGGGCCAACGTCCTGACTTTC
CDR3aa: CAGGQEDGSGANVLTF

v_gene: TRBV11-2
j_gene: TRBJ2-5
d_gene: TRBD2
abundance: -
CDR3nt: TGTATCAGCAGCTTAGATCCCAGCGGGAGGGAGACCCGGTACTTC
CDR3aa: CISSLDPSGRETRYF

v_gene: TRBV12-3/TRBV12-4
j_gene: TRBJ1-2
d_gene: TRBD1
abundance: -
CDR3nt: TGTGCCAGGAGTCCCAGGGGACAGGCTGATGGGTACACCTTC
CDR3aa: CARSPRGQADGYTF

v_gene: TRBV6-5
j_gene: TRBJ2-5
d_gene: -
abundance: -
CDR3nt: TGTGCCAGCCACAGGGGAAGGGGACTGCTGCGCCAAGAGACCCAATACTTC
CDR3aa: CASHRGRGLLRQETQYF

v_gene: TRBV6-2/TRBV6-3
j_gene: TRBJ2-7
d_gene: -
abundance: -
CDR3nt: TGCGCCAGCGACTTGGGGGAAGAGCAGTACTTC
CDR3aa: CASDLGEEQYF

v_gene: TRBV4-2
j_gene: TRBJ2-5
d_gene: -
abundance: -
CDR3nt: TGTGTCAGCAGCCAAGTTCCGGAAGGACAAGAGACCCAGTATTTC
CDR3aa: CVSSQVPEGQETQYF

v_gene: TRBV11-2
j_gene: TRBJ2-5
d_gene: -
abundance: few
CDR3nt: TGTGCCAGCAGCTTAGTAGATCTCCAAGAGAACCATTACTTC
CDR3aa: CASSLVDLQENHYF

v_gene: TRBV12-3/TRBV12-4
j_gene: TRBJ1-1
d_gene: -
abundance: -
CDR3nt: TGTAACAGCAGTTTTCTTGGTCAGAACACTGAAGCTTTCTTT
CDR3aa: CNSSFLGQNTEAFF

v_gene: TRBV6-5
j_gene: TRBJ2-1
d_gene: -
abundance: -
CDR3nt: TGTACCAGCGGTTACTCCTTTGCCACCAGCTCCTACAATGAGCAGTTCTTC
CDR3aa: CTSGYSFATSSYNEQFF

v_gene: TRBV7-9
j_gene: TRBJ2-5
d_gene: TRBD2
abundance: -
CDR3nt: TGTGCCAGCAGCTTAGCGCTTGATAGCGGGTTCCAAGAGACCCAATACTTC
CDR3aa: CASSLALDSGFQETQYF

v_gene: TRBV5-1
j_gene: TRBJ1-6
d_gene: -
abundance: once
CDR3nt: TGCGCTAGCACCTTGGATGGTGATAATTCACCCCTCCACTTT
CDR3aa: CASTLDGDNSPLHF

v_gene: TRBV28
j_gene: TRBJ2-3
d_gene: TRBD2
abundance: many
CDR3nt: TGTGCCAGCAGTGCGGCGGGAGCAAAAGATACGCAGTATTTT
CDR3aa: CASSAAGAKDTQYF

v_gene: TRBV28
j_gene: TRBJ1-6
d_gene: TRBD1
abundance: -
CDR3nt: TGCGCCAGCAGTTCCTCCGGGACAGGGAATTCACTCCTCCACTTT
CDR3aa: CASSSSGTGNSLLHF

v_gene: TRBV4-2
j_gene: TRBJ2-3
d_gene: -
abundance: -
CDR3nt: TGTGCCAGCAGCCCGGCACGCGAGGAGAACAGAGATACGCAGTATTTT
CDR3aa: CASSPAREENRDTQYF

v_gene: TRBV14
j_gene: TRBJ1-1
d_gene: -
abundance: -
CDR3nt: TGTGCCAATAGCCAAGACCCGACAGTCCCCAGGAAACGGAACACTGAAGCTTTCTTT
CDR3aa: CANSQDPTVPRKRNTEAFF

v_gene: TRBV20-1
j_gene: TRBJ2-7
d_gene: -
abundance: many
CDR3nt: TGCAGTGCGGGAGGACCGGGCTACGAGCAGTACTTC
CDR3aa: CSAGGPGYEQYF

v_gene: TRBV11-3
j_gene: TRBJ2-1
d_gene: TRBD2
abundance: -
CDR3nt: TGTGCCAGCGGCCCCGCTAGCGGTAGCATTGAACAGTTCTTC
CDR3aa: CASGPASGSIEQFF

v_gene: TRBV21-1
j_gene: TRBJ2-2
d_gene: -
abundance: many
CDR3nt: TGTGCCTTACAACTTGACGGGGGGGCCGGGGAGCTGTTTTTT
CDR3aa: CALQLDGGAGELFF

v_gene: TRBV4-1
j_gene: TRBJ1-5
d_gene: -
abundance: -
CDR3nt: TGCGCCGGCAGCCAGCGGGACCGCAATCAGCCCCAGCATTTT
CDR3aa: CAGSQRDRNQPQHF

v_gene: TRBV5-4
j_gene: TRBJ1-6
d_gene: TRBD1
abundance: once
CDR3nt: TGTGACAGCAGCTTGAACAGGGGGAATTCACCCCTCCACTTT
CDR3aa: CDSSLNRGNSPLHF